Following are 8 T cell receptor beta chains from one sample sequenced in a study of cytomegalovirus exposure and HLA in healthy donors. The primer mix had 60 Vbeta and 13 Jbeta primers. Profiled with immunoSEQ multiplex PCR; TCRdb holds only in-frame clones, not every one. This table holds about 130,000 clones, 80% found once. The sequenced material came from PBMCs. The source is a man aged 40-50 years in good health and CMV-seronegative.

J is TRBJ2-2 and V is TRBV11-3; no clear D gene. Per germline, CDR1 SGHNT and CDR2 YENEEA. V shed 3 bases and J shed 8 bases, with 10 bases lying between them. This CDR3 is built from 13 residues. CDR3 sequence reads: CASSFRLDGELFF. CDR3 nucleotide sequence: TGTGCCAGCAGCTTTCGACTGGATGGGGAGCTGTTTTTT.

The rearrangement uses TRBV30 and TRBJ2-1; the D is unclear. Trimming left V 4 bases short and J 10 bases short, with 14 bases between. The CDR3 runs 12 residues. The germline V gene encodes CDR1 GTSNPN and CDR2 SVGIG (reference sequence). CDR3 DNA: TGTGCCTGGAACCCCAGCGTTAGGGAGCAGTTCTTC. Its translation is CAWNPSVREQFF.

The chain carries TRBV7-2 and TRBJ2-1; 9 nucleotides match TRBD1. The CDR3 consists of 15 residues. CDR1 is SGHTA and CDR2 is FQGNSA in the germline V gene. V lost 2 bases and J lost 3; bases outside the gene matches: 2. For the CDR3, the DNA is TGTGCCAGCAGCTTACGGACAGGGGTCTACAATGAGCAGTTCTTC. Its protein product is CASSLRTGVYNEQFF.

The chain has TRBV28 and TRBJ1-2, with TRBD1 identical over 11 bases. The CDR3 length is 16 residues. From germline, CDR1 is MDHEN and CDR2 SYDVKM. V lost 2 bases to trimming and J lost 10 bases; unmatched junction nucleotides: 12. CDR3 coding DNA: TGTGCCAGCAGTTTACCGGGACAGGGGGTGGGAGTGGACTACACCTTC. It encodes CASSLPGQGVGVDYTF.

The chain has TRBV28 and TRBJ2-7; 10 bases agree with TRBD1. CDR1 MDHEN and CDR2 SYDVKM come from the germline V gene. Trimming removed 3 bases from V and 6 bases from J; junction bases left unmatched: 8. This CDR3 region has 15 residues. Here the CDR3 reads CASSFRDRGSLEQYF. CDR3 bases: TGTGCCAGCAGTTTCCGGGACAGGGGTTCCCTCGAGCAGTACTTC.

This clone was seen just once. The rearrangement uses TRBV10-1 and TRBJ2-7; 10 bases line up with TRBD1. The junction had 6 bases not matched to a gene; V was cut back by 5 bases and J by 2 bases. The CDR3 is 15 residues long. Germline CDR1 reads WNHNN; CDR2 reads SYGVQD (reference sequence). Here the CDR3 reads CASSPGQGIPYEQYF. The CDR3 nucleotides read TGCGCCAGCAGTCCGGGACAGGGGATCCCCTACGAGCAGTACTTC.

As regards this clone: Mismatch with germline at one junction end may stem from a read error. V and J are TRBV18 and TRBJ1-1; no reliable D call. This CDR3 has 14 amino acids. CDR1 is KGHSH, CDR2 LQKENI, per germline. This chain's CDR3 is CASTPEVVSTEAFF. The DNA for the CDR3 is TGTGCCAGCACACCTGAGGTAGTAAGCACTGAAGCTTTCTTT.

This clone was detected only once. This chain connects TRBV5-5 to TRBJ2-5, with 9 bases lining up with TRBD1. J gave up 3 bases and V 4 bases, and 7 bases lay outside the gene matches. Germline CDR1 SGHKS, CDR2 YYEKEE (reference sequence). The length of the CDR3 is 15 residues. CDR3 sequence reads: CASSAPGQGKETQYF. For the CDR3, the DNA is TGTGCCAGCAGCGCCCCGGGACAGGGTAAAGAGACCCAGTACTTC.